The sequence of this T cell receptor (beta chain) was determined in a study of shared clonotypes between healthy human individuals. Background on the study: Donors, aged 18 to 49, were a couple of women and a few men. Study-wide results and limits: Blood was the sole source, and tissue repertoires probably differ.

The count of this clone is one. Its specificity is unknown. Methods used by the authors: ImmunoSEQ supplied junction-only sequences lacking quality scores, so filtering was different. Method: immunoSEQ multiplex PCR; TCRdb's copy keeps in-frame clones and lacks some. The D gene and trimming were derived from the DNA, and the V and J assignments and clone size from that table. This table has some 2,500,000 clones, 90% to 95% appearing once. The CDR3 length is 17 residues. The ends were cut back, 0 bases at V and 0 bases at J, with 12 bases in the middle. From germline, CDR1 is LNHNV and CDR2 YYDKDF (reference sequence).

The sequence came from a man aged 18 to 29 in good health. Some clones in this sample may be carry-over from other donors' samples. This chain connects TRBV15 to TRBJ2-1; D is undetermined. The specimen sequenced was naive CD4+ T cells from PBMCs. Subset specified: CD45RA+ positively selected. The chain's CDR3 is CATSRDLGPISYNEQFF. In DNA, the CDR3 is TGTGCCACCAGCAGAGATTTAGGGCCGATCTCCTACAATGAGCAGTTCTTC.